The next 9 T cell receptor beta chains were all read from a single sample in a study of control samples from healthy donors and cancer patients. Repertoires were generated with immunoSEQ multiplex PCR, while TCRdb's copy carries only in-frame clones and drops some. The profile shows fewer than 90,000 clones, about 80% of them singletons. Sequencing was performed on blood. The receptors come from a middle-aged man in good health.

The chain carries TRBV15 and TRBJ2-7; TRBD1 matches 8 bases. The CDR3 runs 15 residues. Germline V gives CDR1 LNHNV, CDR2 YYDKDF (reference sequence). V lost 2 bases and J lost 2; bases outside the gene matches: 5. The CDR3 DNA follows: TGTGCCACCAGCAGACAGGCGACAGGGGCCTACGAGCAGTACTTC. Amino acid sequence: CATSRQATGAYEQYF.

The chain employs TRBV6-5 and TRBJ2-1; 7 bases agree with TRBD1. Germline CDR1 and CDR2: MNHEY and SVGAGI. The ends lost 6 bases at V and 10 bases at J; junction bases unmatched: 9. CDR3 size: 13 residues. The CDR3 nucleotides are TGTGCCAGCAGCGCCCTGACAGGGAACGAGCAGTTCTTC. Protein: CASSALTGNEQFF.

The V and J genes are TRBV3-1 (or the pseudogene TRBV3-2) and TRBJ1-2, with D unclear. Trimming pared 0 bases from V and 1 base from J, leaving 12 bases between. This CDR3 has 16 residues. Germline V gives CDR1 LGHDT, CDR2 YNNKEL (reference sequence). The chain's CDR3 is CASSQDSRTYNYGYTF. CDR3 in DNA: TGTGCCAGCAGCCAAGACTCCCGGACGTATAACTATGGCTACACCTTC.

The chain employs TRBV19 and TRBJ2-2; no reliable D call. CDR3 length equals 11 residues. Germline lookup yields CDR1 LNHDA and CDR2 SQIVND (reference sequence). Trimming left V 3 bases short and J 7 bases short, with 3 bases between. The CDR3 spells CASSIIGELFF. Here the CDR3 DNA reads TGTGCCAGTAGTATCATCGGGGAGCTGTTTTTT.

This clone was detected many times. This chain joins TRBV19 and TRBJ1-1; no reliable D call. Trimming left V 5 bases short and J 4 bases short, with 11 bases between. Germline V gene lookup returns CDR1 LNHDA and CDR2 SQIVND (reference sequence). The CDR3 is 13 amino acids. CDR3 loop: CASSDDSVTEAFF. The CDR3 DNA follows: TGTGCCAGTAGTGATGATTCGGTCACTGAAGCTTTCTTT.

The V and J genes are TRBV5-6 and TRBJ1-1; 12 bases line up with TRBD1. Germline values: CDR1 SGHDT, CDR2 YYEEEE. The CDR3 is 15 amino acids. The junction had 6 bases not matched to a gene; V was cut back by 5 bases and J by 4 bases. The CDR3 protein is CASRRDRGPGTEAFF. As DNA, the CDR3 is TGTGCCAGCAGGAGGGACAGGGGGCCAGGCACTGAAGCTTTCTTT.

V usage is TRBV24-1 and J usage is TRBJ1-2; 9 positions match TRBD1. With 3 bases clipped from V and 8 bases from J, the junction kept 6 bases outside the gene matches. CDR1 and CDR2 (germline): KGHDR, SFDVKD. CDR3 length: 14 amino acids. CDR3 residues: CATSDPGTGSGYTF. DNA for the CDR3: TGTGCCACCAGTGATCCCGGGACAGGGAGCGGCTACACCTTC.

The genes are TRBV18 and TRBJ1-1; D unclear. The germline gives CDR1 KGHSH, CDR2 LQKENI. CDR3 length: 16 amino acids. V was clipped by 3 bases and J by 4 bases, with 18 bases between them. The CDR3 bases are TGTGCCAGCTCACCCCCCGTGGGCTATCGGACCACTGAAGCTTTCTTT. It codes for CASSPPVGYRTTEAFF.

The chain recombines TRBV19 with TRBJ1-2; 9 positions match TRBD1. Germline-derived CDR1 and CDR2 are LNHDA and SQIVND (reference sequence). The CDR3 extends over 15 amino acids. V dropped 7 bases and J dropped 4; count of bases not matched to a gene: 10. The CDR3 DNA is TGTGCCAGTACGGGACAGGGATATATACTCTATGGCTACACCTTC. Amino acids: CASTGQGYILYGYTF.